The 25 T cell receptor beta chains in this list originate from one sample, sequenced in a study of CD4 T cells in relation to SARS-CoV-2 and coronaviruses. Their cognate antigens are unknown. The method was immunoSEQ multiplex PCR; TCRdb's version includes in-frame clones alone and lacks a portion of them. The table has over 15,000 clones, approximately 75% seen once. CD4+ T cells from unexposed donors were obtained before the COVID-19 pandemic (2011-2018). Isolation of CD4+ T cells took place after roughly nine days in culture. Sequencing was done on a sample of CD4+ T cells from PBMCs, cultured in vitro. These receptors all come from a human donor in good health.

V gene TRBV28 combines with J gene TRBJ1-5; no firm D call. V was pared by 7 bases and J by 3 bases, with 19 bases between. CDR3 length: 16 residues. CDR1 MDHEN and CDR2 SYDVKM come from the germline V gene. CDR3 nucleotide sequence: TGTGCCAGCAACCATCCGAAAAACAGATACAATCAGCCCCAGCATTTT. This translates into CASNHPKNRYNQPQHF.

This clone appeared a single time. The V and J genes are TRBV24-1 and TRBJ1-1; D is possibly TRBD1 (6 bases). CDR1 KGHDR and CDR2 SFDVKD come from the germline V gene. Trimming left V 9 bases short and J 1 base short, with 29 bases between. The CDR3 length is 19 residues. This chain's CDR3 is CATRTGLFPIVPKNTEAFF. The CDR3 DNA reads TGTGCCACCCGAACAGGGTTGTTCCCTATAGTACCAAAGAACACTGAAGCTTTCTTT.

The V call is TRBV12-3 or TRBV12-4, the J call TRBJ2-3; unclear D gene. The V end was cut by 0 bases, the J end by 3 bases, with 4 bases between. The CDR3 consists of 13 residues. The CDR3 sequence is CASSLAGTDTQYF. The CDR3 bases are TGTGCCAGCAGTTTAGCTGGGACAGATACGCAGTATTTT.

This rearrangement joins TRBV4-2 to TRBJ1-2; a weak D match, TRBD1 (5 bases). CDR3 length equals 15 residues. V lost 5 bases to trimming and J lost 8 bases, with 21 bases between them. Looked up from germline, CDR1 is LGHNA and CDR2 is YNFKEQ. CDR3 coding DNA: TGTGCCAGCAGCTCCGGGGACCTGAGTGGAGAGGGCTACACCTTC. Translation gives CASSSGDLSGEGYTF.

V and J are TRBV5-1 and TRBJ2-7, with 14 bases that match TRBD2. The CDR3 has 17 residues. CDR1 is SGHRS and CDR2 is YFSETQ in the germline V gene. The J segment lost 0 bases and the V segment lost 0 bases, leaving 2 bases of the junction unmatched. CDR3 protein: CASSLGLAGGTSYEQYF. Written as DNA, the CDR3 is TGCGCCAGCAGCTTGGGACTAGCGGGAGGGACCTCCTACGAGCAGTACTTC.

The chain carries TRBV11-3 and TRBJ2-2; no clear D gene. V gave up 6 bases and J gave up 3 bases, with 8 bases separating them. Germline V gene lookup returns CDR1 SGHNT and CDR2 YENEEA. The CDR3 totals 13 residues. In nucleotides, the CDR3 is TGTGCCAGCAGTCTGGGTGACACCGGGGAGCTGTTTTTT. Protein sequence: CASSLGDTGELFF.

The V gene is TRBV2, the J gene TRBJ1-2; 7 bases agree with TRBD1. The CDR3 spans 13 residues. V lost 10 bases and J lost 5; bases outside the gene matches: 10. Germline loops: CDR1 SNHLY, CDR2 FYNNEI. CDR3 protein: CAISDREGYGYTF. In DNA, the CDR3 is TGTGCCATCTCCGACAGGGAGGGTTATGGCTACACCTTC.

By share, this clone counts as large. V is TRBV14 and J is TRBJ1-1; the D is unclear. Trimming removed 3 bases from V and 9 bases from J, with 14 bases in between. This CDR3 comprises 13 residues. The V gene's germline CDR1 is SGHDN and CDR2 FVKESK. The CDR3 sequence is CASSQLPGMKAFF. In DNA, the CDR3 is TGTGCCAGCAGCCAGTTGCCGGGGATGAAAGCTTTCTTT.

Only a few counts were recorded for this clone. This sequence joins TRBV6-5 and TRBJ2-2; possibly TRBD2 for D (7 bases). The CDR3 is made up of 14 amino acids. V dropped 11 bases and J dropped 5 bases, with 18 bases sitting between them. Germline V gene data show CDR1 as MNHEY and CDR2 as SVGAGI. CDR3: CAAWGGGGTGELFF. DNA of the CDR3: TGTGCCGCCTGGGGGGGAGGGGGTACCGGGGAGCTGTTTTTT.

The chain links TRBV5-1 to TRBJ2-3; TRBD2 agrees at 7 bases. The germline gives CDR1 SGHRS, CDR2 YFSETQ. This CDR3 has 15 amino acids. The trim removed 5 bases at V and 8 bases at J, leaving 14 bases unmatched. The CDR3 loop reads CASSPFAGEAGTQYF. In DNA form, the CDR3 reads TGCGCCAGCAGTCCCTTTGCGGGAGAAGCGGGTACGCAGTATTTT.

With regard to this clone: One end of the junction is discordant with germline, which a read error may explain. The chain uses TRBV19 and TRBJ2-3; the D is unclear. From germline, CDR1 is LNHDA and CDR2 SQIVND (reference sequence). This CDR3 is built from 11 residues. The CDR3 DNA reads TGTGCCAGGACTCCGACCAGATACGCAGTATTT. This codes for CARTPTRYAVF.

This clone is a singleton in its sample. The V and J genes are TRBV3-1 (or the pseudogene TRBV3-2) and TRBJ2-7; D not certain. Germline lookup yields CDR1 LGHDT and CDR2 YNNKEL (reference sequence). V lost 0 bases and J 3 bases, leaving 3 bases between the germline ends. This CDR3 spans 12 amino acids. The CDR3 DNA is TGTGCCAGCAGCCAAGAGAACTACGAGCAGTACTTC. Translated, it gives CASSQENYEQYF.

This chain connects TRBV20-1 to TRBJ2-3; 7 bases match TRBD2. CDR3 length: 17 residues. From germline, CDR1 is DFQATT and CDR2 SNEGSKA (reference sequence). J lost 2 bases, V lost 3 bases, and 14 bases had no gene match. CDR3 protein: CSASPLIAGPVTDTQYF. The CDR3, as DNA: TGCAGTGCTAGTCCCCTTATAGCGGGCCCAGTCACAGATACGCAGTATTTT.

This chain connects TRBV5-1 to TRBJ1-1; weak D call: TRBD1 (5 bases). V was clipped by 4 bases and J by 0 bases, with 10 bases between them. The CDR3 sequence is 14 residues long. Germline CDR1 is SGHRS and CDR2 is YFSETQ. The CDR3 protein is CASSMDTVNTEAFF. The CDR3 nucleotides are TGCGCCAGCAGCATGGACACTGTGAACACTGAAGCTTTCTTT.

This chain joins TRBV19 and TRBJ2-1; D may correspond to TRBD1 or TRBD2 (5 bases each). Germline values: CDR1 LNHDA, CDR2 SQIVND (reference sequence). Trimming left V 4 bases short and J 8 bases short, with 15 bases between. This CDR3 comprises 14 residues. The chain's CDR3 is CASSNPGMGDEQFF. The CDR3 DNA reads as TGTGCCAGTAGTAATCCCGGGATGGGGGATGAGCAGTTCTTC.

This chain uses TRBV6-1 with TRBJ2-7, with D unresolved. CDR1 MNHNS and CDR2 SASEGT come from the germline V gene. This CDR3 comprises 12 residues. V was clipped by 2 bases and J by 6 bases, with 8 bases between them. CDR3 amino acids: CASSELVGEQYF. The CDR3, as DNA: TGTGCCAGCAGTGAACTGGTCGGCGAGCAGTACTTC.

The chain couples TRBV11-2 to TRBJ2-5; D unresolved. The V gene lost 0 bases and the J gene lost 1 base, with 6 bases spanning the gap. Germline lookup yields CDR1 SGHAT and CDR2 FQNNGV. The CDR3 totals 14 residues. Here the CDR3 reads CASSLEGIQETQYF. The CDR3 DNA reads TGTGCCAGCAGCTTAGAGGGTATCCAAGAGACCCAGTACTTC.

This clone came up once. The chain has TRBV11-3 and TRBJ1-1, with a tentative D call TRBD1 (6 bases). The CDR3 has 17 amino acids. Trimming took off 3 bases at V and 0 bases at J, with 17 bases between the two ends. Germline V gives CDR1 SGHNT, CDR2 YENEEA. Here the CDR3 DNA reads TGTGCCAGCAGCTTCTACCGGGACATCGTGATGAACACTGAAGCTTTCTTT. Its protein is CASSFYRDIVMNTEAFF.

This chain connects TRBV19 to TRBJ2-1; D uncertain. The CDR3 extends over 12 amino acids. V lost 7 bases, J lost 9 bases, and 13 bases lay in between. CDR1 and CDR2 (germline): LNHDA, SQIVND (reference sequence). In nucleotides, the CDR3 is TGTGCCAGTATAGGCCCGGTGGGTGAGCAGTTCTTC. Amino acids: CASIGPVGEQFF.

This chain joins TRBV2 and TRBJ1-5, with 9 bases matching TRBD1. Germline CDR1 is SNHLY and CDR2 is FYNNEI. CDR3 length: 14 amino acids. Losses at the gene ends were 2 bases for V and 6 bases for J; bases not matched to a gene: 2. As DNA, the CDR3 is TGTGCCAGCAGTGAAACGACAGGGGGTCAGCCCCAGCATTTT. Translation gives CASSETTGGQPQHF.

The V gene is TRBV4-2, the J gene TRBJ2-3; 7 bases agree with TRBD2. This CDR3 has 17 amino acids. Per the germline V gene, CDR1 is LGHNA and CDR2 is YNFKEQ. V lost 2 bases, J lost 2 bases, and 10 bases stayed unmatched. As DNA, the CDR3 is TGTGCCAGCAGCCAATCCCCCGGGACTACCCCCACAGATACGCAGTATTTT. This translates into CASSQSPGTTPTDTQYF.

This chain connects TRBV7-8 to TRBJ2-2; no clear D. V was cut by 5 bases and J by 6 bases, with 10 bases left in between. The CDR3 runs 13 residues. Germline loops: CDR1 SGHVS, CDR2 FQNEAQ. The CDR3 is CASSGSKAGELFF. CDR3 sequence (DNA): TGTGCCAGCAGCGGATCCAAGGCCGGGGAGCTGTTTTTT.

J is TRBJ1-1 and V is TRBV11-3; D gene unclear. Germline V gives CDR1 SGHNT, CDR2 YENEEA. V was shortened by 5 bases and J by 1 base, with 17 bases between the two germline ends. The CDR3 totals 16 residues. The CDR3 sequence: CASSARFAGPNTEAFF. DNA of the CDR3: TGTGCCAGCAGCGCCCGGTTCGCAGGCCCGAACACTGAAGCTTTCTTT.

The chain is built from TRBV6-5 and TRBJ1-1, with 8 bases matching TRBD1. V lost 0 bases and J lost 0; bases outside the gene matches: 3. CDR1 MNHEY and CDR2 SVGAGI come from the germline V gene. CDR3 length: 16 amino acids. Here the CDR3 DNA reads TGTGCCAGCAGTTACTCGACAGGGGTGATGAACACTGAAGCTTTCTTT. Protein: CASSYSTGVMNTEAFF.

This clone was observed once. This rearrangement joins TRBV5-1 to TRBJ2-3, with 7 bases aligning to TRBD1. From germline, CDR1 is SGHRS and CDR2 YFSETQ. CDR3 size: 15 residues. V shed 0 bases and J 0 bases; nucleotides not matched to a gene: 1. The CDR3 loop reads CASSLGGQSTDTQYF. CDR3 in DNA: TGCGCCAGCAGCTTGGGGGGACAGAGCACAGATACGCAGTATTTT.